The rows below give T cell receptor beta chains drawn from one sample of a study of shared clonotypes between healthy human individuals. TCRdb keeps only in-frame clones here, not all; method: immunoSEQ multiplex PCR. The sample yields some 2,000,000 clones, around 96% seen once. What was sequenced was naive CD8+ T cells sorted from blood. All receptors derive from a man between 18 and 35 years old in good health. The conserved cysteine and the conserved F or W are not part of the CDR3 here. The order of the fields is D gene, V gene, J gene, CDR3 protein. The D gene is left open where the match is weak.

>TRBD1|TRBV9|TRBJ2-7
ASSDRDRDYEQY
>-|TRBV5-6|TRBJ2-1
ASSPRLGEQF
>TRBD2|TRBV7-6|TRBJ2-1
ASSLQSSGSSEQF
>-|TRBV27|TRBJ2-6
ASSSSVSGANVLT
>TRBD2|TRBV15|TRBJ2-3
ATSPSLSAGGTDTQY
>-|TRBV27|TRBJ2-7
ASSARDRSYEQY
>-|TRBV27|TRBJ2-3
ASSVLQGSTDTQY
>-|TRBV5-6|TRBJ2-7
ASSFSPGTYEQY
>TRBD2|TRBV27|TRBJ2-1
ASRLAGGYDNEQF
>TRBD1|TRBV27|TRBJ2-7
ASSLTGGNDEQY
>-|TRBV10-1|TRBJ2-7
ASSEGHSSYEQY
>-|TRBV21-1|TRBJ2-7
ASMRGLYRAISYEQY
>TRBD2|TRBV9|TRBJ2-1
ASSTPSGGYVGNEQF
>TRBD2|TRBV2|TRBJ2-3
ASRLAVGTDTQY